This T cell receptor (beta chain) was recorded in a study of T cells in Graves' hyperthyroidism and ophthalmopathy. From germline, CDR1 is SGHNT and CDR2 YENEEA. The ends were cut back, 1 base at V and 4 bases at J, with 8 bases in the middle. This CDR3 is 14 amino acids long. RNA transcripts were the template for amplifying TCR beta CDR3 regions. Primed by the HTBI set, a first-round RT-PCR was run on the TCR CDR3. One entry per CDR3 protein, called by TCRdb with MiXCR from the multiplex PCR reads. The sample comprises more than 350,000 distinct CDR3 sequences, roughly 17% of which are singletons, and more than 30% rests with the top ten. Study observations and caveats: Ophthalmopathy was model-predicted a median about 6 months pre-onset.

This clonotype was detected a few times. Its matching antigen is unknown. The source material was blood. This chain links TRBV11-3 with TRBJ2-1; D possibly corresponds to TRBD2 (6 bases). The clonotype comes from a woman younger than 45 with Graves' hyperthyroidism that later progressed to Graves' ophthalmopathy. The CDR3 is CASSLGAGYNEQFF. The CDR3 bases are TGTGCCAGCAGCTTAGGGGCGGGATACAATGAGCAGTTCTTC.